This T cell receptor beta chain was retrieved from a study of shared clonotypes between healthy human individuals (TCRdb year 2020). Concerning the study at large: The cohort comprised two women and a few men aged 18 to 49 years. For each donor, CD4 naive and CD4 memory were each given three plates, CD8 naive was given two plates, and CD8 memory was given one plate. The study deeply sequenced blood TCR repertoires of five healthy adults to estimate repertoire size and the extent of clonotype sharing between individuals. To increase sequencing depth and limit assay-specific biases, TCR repertoire library preparation and sequencing were carried out by different laboratories using diverse techniques. Per donor, leukapheresis produced somewhere between about 0.9 and 9.5 billion PBMCs. Overall results and qualifications from the work: Pairwise subsampling indicated that sequencing depth was expected to affect the degree of clonotype sharing among donors. When several donors were compared, the shared fraction of clonotypes was about 5% for naive CD4, over 3% for naive CD8, more than 2% for memory CD4, and less than 0.5% for memory CD8. Incomplete sequencing was indicated by rarefaction of sorted-subset datasets, despite the large sequencing depth. Higher generation probabilities were observed for clonotypes shared by all four sorted-subset donors than for non-shared clonotypes. Estimated clonotype richness was generally larger for naive than for memory subsets. The small number of donors limited the genetic and exposure-history diversity represented. Sampling was restricted to blood, and TCR repertoires in tissues likely differ from the TCR repertoires found in blood.

Regarding this clone: Its antigen is still unknown. The junction shows a germline mismatch at one end, possibly a read error.

Using the deep immunoSEQ assay, TCR CDR3 regions were amplified from genomic DNA by multiplex PCR. Genomic DNA extracted from each cell subset was distributed evenly over all wells of several immunoSEQ 96-well plates, and each plate served as one replicate. For sorted subsets, each replicate PCR was loaded with around 220 ng genomic DNA, equivalent to 32,000 or so T cell genomes. Purified libraries were quantified with a Qubit 3.0 fluorometer, sized on a Bioanalyzer 2100, and re-quantified with the KAPA Library Quantification kit. A separate single-read 150-cycle Illumina NextSeq 550 flow cell was used to sequence each immunoSEQ 96-well plate. The study's own analysis went as follows. Because the immunoSEQ output included only junctional sequences and no quality scores, the filtering could not be the same as the filtering used for full-length reads. To assign V/J genes and CDR3, sequences were annotated using PyIR, a Python wrapper for IgBLAST v1.9, with IMGT germline references. Reads were filtered out if the reads had weak V/J assignments (E-value above 1e-6), no CDR3, stop codons, out-of-frame junctions, or ambiguous translated residues. V3J clonotypes were defined as sequences sharing the same inferred V gene, J gene, and CDR3 amino acid sequence. Percentage overlap between repertoires was computed as shared unique clonotypes divided by the size of the smaller repertoire. Richness of each repertoire was evaluated using RTK rarefaction, the Chao1 estimator, and Recon v2.1 estimates of unobserved clonotypes. Generation probabilities for all TCRbeta clonotypes obtained by the gDNA method from a handful of donors were computed using OLGA. Not all clones reach the TCRdb copy of this immuneACCESS table, which keeps in-frame sequences only. Checked studies attribute under half of the gap to unresolved V genes and leave the rest unexplained. V, J and clone size are taken as reported in that table, and D and trimming were inferred from the DNA itself. This sample lists about 2,100,000 clones; more than 85% were detected once. More than 1.5% of the sample is held by the ten biggest clonotypes.

CD8 naive samples were obtained by positive selection for CCR7 among CD45RO-negative cells, yielding a CD45RA+CCR7+ population from which TemRA cells were excluded. Healthy HIV-negative adults with no recently reported acute infections or vaccinations were included as donors. All donors were Caucasian adults living in Nashville, Tennessee, USA. Blood was collected by leukapheresis, and PBMCs were isolated by Ficoll-Histopaque density gradient centrifugation and then cryopreserved in liquid nitrogen vapor phase. Purity and quantity of every magnetically sorted T cell population were checked by analytical flow cytometry. From each sorted fraction, genomic DNA was isolated and quantified by UV absorbance on a Nanodrop 2000c. The CDR1 and CDR2 encoded by the germline V gene are ENHRY and SYGVKD. Spanning cysteine to phenylalanine, the CDR3 consists of 10 amino acids. Only CDR3 DNA remains: 30 bases, in frame from the first base.

The receptor chain draws on TRBV10-3 and TRBJ2-7, with the D gene not clear enough to name. The receptor was derived from a man in his late teens or twenties in good health. Some clones in this sample may be carry-over from other donors' samples. Sequencing used naive CD8+ T cells from PBMCs. Read against the paper, the sample's cell subset or site label means: CD45RA+CCR7+. The nucleotides read TGTGCCACCCCCTCCTGCGAGCAGTACTTC. It specifies CATPSCEQYF.